These 5 T cell receptor beta chains were sequenced from one sample in a study of identical twins. Via MiXCR, TCRdb re-called the 5' RACE reads, giving one row per CDR3 protein. The sample includes hundreds of thousands of distinct CDR3 sequences, 12% of them seen just once. The same sample was also used in a study of yellow fever vaccine responses in identical twins.

Sequencing input: PBMCs. The receptors stem from a woman between 18 and 30 years old in good health.

This chain connects TRBV12-3 or TRBV12-4 to TRBJ2-2; D ambiguous. The CDR3 consists of 13 residues. Trimming took 3 bases from V and 6 from J, leaving 8 bases between them. The CDR3 DNA reads as TGTGCCAGCAGTTTCCCCCCGGCCGGGGAGCTGTTTTTT. It is translated as CASSFPPAGELFF.

The rearrangement uses TRBV10-3 and TRBJ2-3; 7 bases fit TRBD2. V was clipped by 6 bases and J by 4 bases; unmatched bases: 4. This CDR3 comprises 13 residues. Germline-derived CDR1 and CDR2 are ENHRY and SYGVKD. CDR3 nucleotides: TGTGCCATCAGACGGACTAGTGCAGATACGCAGTATTTT. It is translated as CAIRRTSADTQYF.

This clonotype was detected many times. The chain recombines TRBV6-2 or TRBV6-3 with TRBJ2-7; 9 bases are shared with TRBD1. The CDR3 length is 15 residues. Germline V gene data show CDR1 as MNHEY and CDR2 as SVGEGT. The V segment lost 8 bases and the J segment 3 bases; nucleotides outside the gene matches: 11. The CDR3 sequence is CASRTVGTGFYEQYF. CDR3 sequence (DNA): TGTGCCAGCCGGACGGTGGGGACAGGGTTCTACGAGCAGTACTTC.

The V and J genes are TRBV6-5 and TRBJ1-3; D perhaps matches TRBD1 (5 bases). Trimming shortened V by 2 bases and J by 3 bases, and 8 bases separated the two germline ends. CDR1 MNHEY and CDR2 SVGAGI come from the germline V gene. There are 14 residues in the CDR3. The CDR3 is CASSYGGNGNTIYF. CDR3 bases: TGTGCCAGCAGTTACGGGGGGAATGGAAACACCATATATTTT.

This clonotype appeared a few times. The chain combines TRBV5-1 with TRBJ2-7; D is uncertain. The CDR3 is 15 residues long. V lost 0 bases to trimming and J lost 1 base, with 11 bases between them. Looked up from germline, CDR1 is SGHRS and CDR2 is YFSETQ. The CDR3 sequence is CASSLGQDPSYEQYF. CDR3 DNA sequence: TGCGCCAGCAGCTTGGGGCAGGACCCGTCCTACGAGCAGTACTTC.